A selection of T cell receptor beta chains follows, all from one sample in a study of regulatory T cells in long-lasting Graves disease. TCRdb re-analysed the multiplex PCR reads in MiXCR, keeping a single row per CDR3 protein. This sample has about 660,000 distinct CDR3 sequences, with approximately 29% found just once. This sample comprised peripheral blood mononuclear cells (PBMCs), obtained when the disease was refractory, from a patient treated with antithyroid drugs. These TCRs come from a female donor with Graves disease. CDR3s include the opening cysteine and the closing phenylalanine or tryptophan. Fields, in order: J gene, clone size, V gene, D gene, CDR3 DNA, CDR3 protein. A D gene is named only where the DNA matches it firmly. Some rows mark clone size as missing; the rest say once, few, many or name a class of expanded clone.

>TRBJ1-3|-|TRBV19|-
TGTGCCAGTATCACGGACGCTAGTTCCTCTGGAAACACCATATATTTT
CASITDASSSGNTIYF
>TRBJ2-2|-|TRBV10-1|-
TGCGCCAGCAGTACGGAGAACACCGGGGAGCTGTTTTTT
CASSTENTGELFF
>TRBJ1-5|many|TRBV10-1|-
TGCGCCAGCAGTCAGGACAGCGGATATTATAGCAATCAGCCCCAGCATTTT
CASSQDSGYYSNQPQHF
>TRBJ1-1|few|TRBV18|-
TGTGCCAGCTCACCCCAGGGAAATGAAGCTTTCTTT
CASSPQGNEAFF
>TRBJ1-2|few|TRBV7-2|-
TGTGCCAGCAGCACCGGACAGACTGCTAACTATGGCTACACCTTC
CASSTGQTANYGYTF
>TRBJ2-7|-|TRBV2|-
TGTGCCAGCAGTTCCTTTGGGGACTTGCTCTCCTACGAGCAGTACTTC
CASSSFGDLLSYEQYF
>TRBJ1-5|-|TRBV16|TRBD1
TGTGCCAGCAGCCATTGGACAGGGGGTGTAAGCAATCAGCCCCAGCATTTT
CASSHWTGGVSNQPQHF
>TRBJ1-3|-|TRBV7-2|-
TGTGCCAGCAGCTTAACCTCAGGGGTTGGAAACACCATATATTTT
CASSLTSGVGNTIYF
>TRBJ1-1|once|TRBV11-2|-
TGTGCCAGCAGCTTAGAAGTTTTTGGGTCAGGGACTGAAGCTTTCTTT
CASSLEVFGSGTEAFF
>TRBJ2-7|-|TRBV13|-
TGTGCCAGCAGCGGGGGGACCTCCTACGAGCAGTACTTC
CASSGGTSYEQYF
>TRBJ1-1|-|TRBV7-6|TRBD1
TGTGCCAACAGCGCCATGAGGGGGCGGAAAGATACTGAAGCTTTCTTT
CANSAMRGRKDTEAFF
>TRBJ2-7|-|TRBV5-1|-
TGCGCCAGCAGCTTGGGGCCAACGGAATACGAGCAGTACTTC
CASSLGPTEYEQYF
>TRBJ2-4|few|TRBV6-1|-
TGTGCCAGCAGAAGACTGGATTCCAAAAACATTCAGTACTTC
CASRRLDSKNIQYF
>TRBJ1-5|few|TRBV2|TRBD1
TGTGCCAGCAGTGATCGACAGGGGAGCAATCAGCCCCAGCATTTT
CASSDRQGSNQPQHF
>TRBJ1-5|-|TRBV28|-
TGTGCCAGCAGTCCTCAGGGAGACAATCAGCCCCAGCATTTT
CASSPQGDNQPQHF
>TRBJ1-1|many|TRBV12-3/TRBV12-4|-
TGTGCCAGCAGTTTAGGGGGAGTTTCTGAAGCTTTCTTT
CASSLGGVSEAFF
>TRBJ1-3|-|TRBV10-3|-
TGTGCCATCAGTGCGGGGGGAGACACCATATATTTT
CAISAGGDTIYF
>TRBJ2-2|few|TRBV2|-
TGTGCCAGCACCGCGGGGCAAAACACCGGGGAGCTGTTTTTT
CASTAGQNTGELFF
>TRBJ1-1|many|TRBV28|-
TGTGCCAGCAGTGGACAGTATTGGGACACTGAAGCTTTCTTT
CASSGQYWDTEAFF
>TRBJ2-3|few|TRBV2|TRBD2
TGTGCCAGCAGTGAAGCACCTAGCGGGAGCCCAGATACGCAGTATTTT
CASSEAPSGSPDTQYF
>TRBJ2-7|-|TRBV7-6|TRBD1
TGTGCCAGCAGCCTTTGGACAGGCTGCGAGCAGTACTTC
CASSLWTGCEQYF
>TRBJ1-6|few|TRBV28|-
TGTGCCAGCAGCTTACAGGGTTGGAATTCACCCCTCCACTTT
CASSLQGWNSPLHF
>TRBJ2-7|-|TRBV28|TRBD2
TGTGCCAGCAGTCCGCAAGGGACTAGCTACGAGCAGTACTTC
CASSPQGTSYEQYF
>TRBJ1-2|few|TRBV29-1|TRBD1
TGCAGCGGCCAACAGGGGGACTATGGCTACACCTTC
CSGQQGDYGYTF
>TRBJ1-2|-|TRBV6-5|TRBD1
TGTGCCAGCAGTTACTTCCGGGACAGGGGAGACTATGGCTACACCTTC
CASSYFRDRGDYGYTF
>TRBJ1-3|-|TRBV4-1|TRBD1
TGCGCCAGCAGCCAAGTCGGGACAGTTGGAAACACCATATATTTT
CASSQVGTVGNTIYF
>TRBJ1-1|many|TRBV10-2|-
TGTGCCAGCAGTGAATCGGGCGGGAACACTGAAGCTTTCTTT
CASSESGGNTEAFF
>TRBJ1-2|-|TRBV12-3/TRBV12-4|TRBD1
TGTGCCAGCGGTACTGGACAGGGAAACTATGGCTACACCTTC
CASGTGQGNYGYTF
>TRBJ2-7|few|TRBV3-1|-
TGTGCCAGCAGCCAAGAGGCGGATTGGGAGCAGTACTTC
CASSQEADWEQYF
>TRBJ2-4|once|TRBV4-1|-
TGCGCCAGCAGCCAATCGAGGGCAGTCAAACGTGGGACCAAAAACATTCAGTACTTC
CASSQSRAVKRGTKNIQYF
>TRBJ1-2|few|TRBV30|TRBD1
TGTGCCTGGATGGCCCTGACAGGGGGCTACACCTTC
CAWMALTGGYTF
>TRBJ2-2|-|TRBV30|-
TGTGCCTGGAGTTGGGTCGGGGAGCTGTTTTTT
CAWSWVGELFF
>TRBJ1-3|few|TRBV28|TRBD1
TGTGCCAGCAGTTCAACCGGGACAGGGGGAAACACCATATATTTT
CASSSTGTGGNTIYF
>TRBJ1-5|few|TRBV20-1|-
TGCAGTGCCTCAACAGGGAATGTTATCCATAGCAATCAGCCCCAGCATTTT
CSASTGNVIHSNQPQHF
>TRBJ2-7|-|TRBV5-1|TRBD2
TGCGCCAGCAGACGGACTAGCGGGAGCGGCTACGAGCAGTACTTC
CASRRTSGSGYEQYF
>TRBJ2-7|-|TRBV5-6|TRBD2
TGTGCCAGCAGCCAACCATCTAGCGGACGCCTCTACGAGCAGTACTTC
CASSQPSSGRLYEQYF
>TRBJ1-2|few|TRBV11-2|TRBD1
TGTGCCAGCAGCATAGACAGGGTTGGGTATGGCTACACCTTC
CASSIDRVGYGYTF
>TRBJ2-2|-|TRBV4-1|-
TGCGCCAGCAGCCAAGATCCACTAAACACCGGGGAGCTGTTTTTT
CASSQDPLNTGELFF
>TRBJ2-5|-|TRBV11-2|TRBD2
TGTGCCAGCAGCTTAGGGTCTAGCGGGGTCTACCAAGAGACCCAGTACTTC
CASSLGSSGVYQETQYF
>TRBJ1-1|-|TRBV10-3|-
TGTGCCATCCAAGGGTCGGGGGGTAATGCCGGCTCCACTGAAGCTTTCTTT
CAIQGSGGNAGSTEAFF
>TRBJ2-5|many|TRBV6-1|TRBD1
TGTGCCAGCAGTGTATTAGGACAGGGCGGAAAGACCCAGTACTTC
CASSVLGQGGKTQYF
>TRBJ1-6|once|TRBV6-5|TRBD1
TGTGCCAGCAGTTACCAGGGACAGTTCGGTTCACCCCTCCACTTT
CASSYQGQFGSPLHF
>TRBJ2-5|-|TRBV10-3|TRBD2
TGTGCCATCAGTGGGACTAGCGGGTACCAAGAGACCCAGTACTTC
CAISGTSGYQETQYF
>TRBJ1-1|-|TRBV20-1|TRBD1
TGCAGTGCCCCGGACAGGGGCCCGAACACTGAAGCTTTCTTT
CSAPDRGPNTEAFF
>TRBJ1-3|few|TRBV6-2/TRBV6-3|TRBD1
TGTGCCAGCAGTTGGACAGGGACTGGAAACACCATATATTTT
CASSWTGTGNTIYF
>TRBJ2-5|-|TRBV5-1|TRBD1
TGCGCCAGCAACCGTGGGACAGTCAAAGAGACCCAGTACTTC
CASNRGTVKETQYF
>TRBJ2-7|many|TRBV12-3/TRBV12-4|-
TGTGCCAGCAGAGACCGGGAACTCTCCGAGCAGTACTTC
CASRDRELSEQYF
>TRBJ2-2|-|TRBV20-1|-
TGCAGTGCTACAGGGATAGGCACCGGGGAGCTGTTTTTT
CSATGIGTGELFF
>TRBJ2-5|many|TRBV28|-
TGTGCCAGCAGTTCACCTGGGACACCACGGGAGGAGACCCAGTACTTC
CASSSPGTPREETQYF
>TRBJ1-2|many|TRBV2|TRBD1
TGTGCCAGCAGTGAAAACAGGGGCTATGGCTACACCTTC
CASSENRGYGYTF
>TRBJ2-2|-|TRBV19|TRBD1
TGTGCCAGTAGTATACACAGGGGGAACACCGGGGAGCTGTTTTTT
CASSIHRGNTGELFF
>TRBJ1-5|-|TRBV20-1|-
TGCAGTGCTAGGCGACCGCGGTATCAGCCCCAGCATTTT
CSARRPRYQPQHF
>TRBJ1-1|few|TRBV3-1|-
TGTGCCAGCAGCCGAATAGAGAACACTGAAGCTTTCTTT
CASSRIENTEAFF
>TRBJ2-7|many|TRBV2|TRBD2
TGTGCCAGCAGGACCGGGACCGGGGGGGAGCAGTACTTC
CASRTGTGGEQYF